This is a list of T cell receptor beta chains from one sample in a study of breast tumors, draining lymph nodes, adjacent tissues. MiXCR, run by TCRdb on the multiplex PCR reads, gives a single entry per CDR3 protein. Here the sample spans 85,000 to 120,000 distinct CDR3 sequences, about 29% being singletons. Sample: axillary lymph node tissue. The receptors come from a female donor with breast cancer. Some clones in this sample may be carry-over from other donors' samples. CDR3s include the opening cysteine and the closing phenylalanine or tryptophan. Fields, in order: J gene, D gene, clone size, V gene, CDR3 DNA, CDR3 protein. D genes are given only for firm matches. Clone size is not always given. Where it is, it says once, few, many or a class for expanded clones.

TRBJ2-1 TRBD2 many TRBV6-5 TGTGCCAGCAAAAACCGAGGGACTAGCGGCTACAATGAGCAGTTCTTC CASKNRGTSGYNEQFF
TRBJ1-2 NA many TRBV29-1 TGCAGCGTTGAAGATCTCGGACGGCCCTATGGCTACACCTTC CSVEDLGRPYGYTF
TRBJ2-7 TRBD2 NA TRBV20-1 TGCAGTGCTAGAGACGCGCCTAGCGGGAGTCGGTACGAGCAGTACTTC CSARDAPSGSRYEQYF
TRBJ2-3 TRBD2 NA TRBV5-4 TGTGCCAGCAGCCCTAGCGGGGGGAGCACAGATACGCAGTATTTT CASSPSGGSTDTQYF
TRBJ1-4 TRBD1 many TRBV20-1 TGCAGTGCCCCGGCCCCGGACAGGGCTAATGAAAAACTGTTTTTT CSAPAPDRANEKLFF
TRBJ1-3 TRBD1 NA TRBV12-3/TRBV12-4 TGTGCCAGCAGTTTACCCCCCCGAGACAGGGCCAACTCTGGAAACACCATATATTTT CASSLPPRDRANSGNTIYF
TRBJ2-5 TRBD2 many TRBV18 TGTGCCAGCTCACCACCTTCTAGCGGGAGGTTAGAGACCCAGTACTTC CASSPPSSGRLETQYF
TRBJ2-3 NA many TRBV5-1 TGCGCCAGCAGCTACTCCTCCGGGAGCACAGATACGCAGTATTTT CASSYSSGSTDTQYF
TRBJ2-7 TRBD2 many TRBV27 TGTGCCAGCAGTTCTCTACTAGCGGGCCTATCCTACGAGCAGTACTTC CASSSLLAGLSYEQYF
TRBJ1-1 NA NA TRBV29-1 TGCAGCGGAACGCCGCGATTGAACACTGAAGCTTTCTTT CSGTPRLNTEAFF
TRBJ2-7 NA NA TRBV7-2 TGTGCCAGCAGCTCCGGGACTGACCGCTCCTACGAGCAGTACTTC CASSSGTDRSYEQYF
TRBJ1-1 TRBD1 few TRBV7-2 TGTGCCAGCAGACCCGGACAGGGGGCGTCGAACACTGAAGCTTTCTTT CASRPGQGASNTEAFF
TRBJ2-7 NA many TRBV4-2 TGTGCCAGCAGCCAAGATTTGACGGCGTCCTCCTACGAGCAGTACTTC CASSQDLTASSYEQYF
TRBJ2-1 NA few TRBV6-1 TGTGCCAGCAGTGAAGTGCGCCGCGGAAGTGAGCAGTTCTTC CASSEVRRGSEQFF
TRBJ2-5 NA many TRBV7-9 TGTGCCAGCAGCACAAGTACAGGAGGGGAGACCCAGTACTTC CASSTSTGGETQYF
TRBJ2-7 NA many TRBV4-1 TGCGCCAGCAGCCAACGTGGCGGAACAAGCTCCTACGAGCAGTACTTC CASSQRGGTSSYEQYF
TRBJ2-7 TRBD2 NA TRBV20-1 TGCAGTGCTAGACTAGCGGGCTACGAGCAGTACTTC CSARLAGYEQYF
TRBJ2-1 NA NA TRBV6-1 TGTGCCAGCAGGAGGGACGGGGGGCTCAATGAGCAGTTCTTC CASRRDGGLNEQFF
TRBJ2-5 TRBD2 many TRBV6-6 TGTGCCAGCAGTAACCACCGGACTCCTAGCGGGGGGGCCAAGGAGACCCAGTACTTC CASSNHRTPSGGAKETQYF
TRBJ2-7 NA many TRBV20-1 TGCAGTGCGTCAGTAACCTACGAGCAGTACTTC CSASVTYEQYF
TRBJ2-3 NA many TRBV11-3 TGTGCCAGCAGCTCCTGCACAGATACGCAGTATTTT CASSSCTDTQYF
TRBJ1-5 TRBD1 many TRBV27 TGTGCCAGCAGTTTATCGTCGACAGGGGTGAATCAGCCCCAGCATTTT CASSLSSTGVNQPQHF
TRBJ1-5 NA many TRBV19 TGTGCCAGTAGTATTCGGGTTAGCAATCAGCCCCAGCATTTT CASSIRVSNQPQHF
TRBJ1-4 TRBD1 many TRBV3-1 TGTGCCAGCAGCGAGACCGGGACAGGGAACGAAAAACTGTTTTTT CASSETGTGNEKLFF
TRBJ2-5 TRBD2 NA TRBV11-2 TGTGCCAGCAGCCCTGGACTAGCCCTAGCCCAAGAGACCCAGTACTTC CASSPGLALAQETQYF
TRBJ2-3 NA many TRBV20-1 TGCAGTGCAACCCCCGAGGGCAGGAGGAGCACAGATACGCAGTATTTT CSATPEGRRSTDTQYF
TRBJ1-5 TRBD1 many TRBV20-1 TGCAGTGCAGGGACAGGGAATCAGCCCCAGCATTTT CSAGTGNQPQHF
TRBJ1-1 NA many TRBV7-2 TGTGCCAGCAGCTTAGGCGGACTTGGAATGAACACTGAAGCTTTCTTT CASSLGGLGMNTEAFF
TRBJ1-5 TRBD1 once TRBV2 TGTGCCAGCAGGAGGGACAGGGGAGCTCAGCCCCAGCATTTT CASRRDRGAQPQHF
TRBJ2-5 NA NA TRBV3-1 TGTGCCAGCGGCCGACTCATCCTGACAGAAGAGACCCAGTACTTC CASGRLILTEETQYF
TRBJ2-3 NA NA TRBV20-1 TGCAGTGCTAGAGTGACAGCAGATACGCAGTATTTT CSARVTADTQYF
TRBJ1-2 NA many TRBV20-1 TGCAGTGCCGGGGGGGGGTTGCGGGGCTACACCTTC CSAGGGLRGYTF
TRBJ2-5 TRBD1 many TRBV28 TGTGCCAGCAAAGACAGGGGTGAGACCCAGTACTTC CASKDRGETQYF
TRBJ2-7 NA NA TRBV5-8 TGTGCCAGCAGTTGGACTACAGCGTACGAGCAGTACTTC CASSWTTAYEQYF
TRBJ2-3 TRBD2 many TRBV11-2 TGTGCCAGCAGCAGAGCGGGAGTAAGGGATACGCAGTATTTT CASSRAGVRDTQYF
TRBJ1-1 NA few TRBV3-1 TGTGCCAGCAGCCAAGCTCTCATGAACACTGAAGCTTTCTTT CASSQALMNTEAFF
TRBJ1-2 NA NA TRBV6-6 TGTGCCAGCTCCGAAGGGGTCTATGGCTACACCTTC CASSEGVYGYTF
TRBJ1-1 NA NA TRBV11-2 TGTGCCAGCAGTCCTGGGGGCTACACTGAAGCTTTCTTT CASSPGGYTEAFF
TRBJ1-3 NA NA TRBV20-1 TGCAGTGCTGACGGCTCTGGAAACACCATATATTTT CSADGSGNTIYF
TRBJ2-7 TRBD2 NA TRBV12-3/TRBV12-4 TGTGCCAGCAGTCCCCCTCTAGCGGGGGGTTCCTACGAGCAGTACTTC CASSPPLAGGSYEQYF
TRBJ2-7 NA many TRBV27 TGTGCCAGCAGGGCAGGGGGGAATTACGAGCAGTACTTC CASRAGGNYEQYF
TRBJ2-7 NA many TRBV30 TGTGCCTTTTCTAGCTACGAGCAGTACTTC CAFSSYEQYF
TRBJ1-5 NA many TRBV28 TGTGCCAGCAGAATACCACAGGGAGGGAATCAGCCCCAGCATTTT CASRIPQGGNQPQHF
TRBJ1-6 NA many TRBV25-1 TGTGCCAGCAGTGATACTGGGAGGTTTTATAATTCACCCCTCCACTTT CASSDTGRFYNSPLHF
TRBJ1-5 NA many TRBV6-1 TGTGCCAGCACAGCCTATAGCAATCAGCCCCAGCATTTT CASTAYSNQPQHF
TRBJ2-5 NA NA TRBV15 TGTGCCACCAGCAGAGACAGTCCCCGAGAGACCCAGTACTTC CATSRDSPRETQYF
TRBJ2-1 TRBD2 many TRBV18 TGTGCCAGCTCACGCCGTGCAGCGGGGGCCTTTGAGCAGTTCTTC CASSRRAAGAFEQFF
TRBJ2-3 NA many TRBV14 TGTGCCAGCAGCTACCGGGCCCCCCGGACAGATACGCAGTATTTT CASSYRAPRTDTQYF
TRBJ2-7 NA NA TRBV30 TGTGGCTGTCAGGGTGGCTACAAGCAGTACTTC CGCQGGYKQYF
TRBJ1-6 NA many TRBV3-1 TGTGCCAGCAGCCAAGCAGGAGAAGTCAATTCACCCCTCCACTTT CASSQAGEVNSPLHF
TRBJ1-2 NA once TRBV2 TGTGCCAGCAGTGATGGCTATGGCTACACCTTC CASSDGYGYTF
TRBJ2-3 NA NA TRBV7-2 TGTGCCAGCAGCTTAATCATTATAGATACGCAGTATTTT CASSLIIIDTQYF
TRBJ1-1 TRBD1 few TRBV9 TGTGCCAGCAGCGCCCGACAGGGTAACACTGAAGCTTTCTTT CASSARQGNTEAFF